Following are 25 T cell receptor beta chains from one sample sequenced in a study of cytomegalovirus exposure and HLA in healthy donors (dated by TCRdb to 2016 to 2017). Libraries were made using the immunoSEQ multiplex PCR assay. The multiplex PCR relied on a mix of 60 forward primers for TCR Vbeta segments and 13 reverse primers for TCR Jbeta segments. In its TCRdb copy, this immuneACCESS table keeps in-frame sequences only and misses some clones. Where compared with another copy, unresolved V genes explain less than half of these, and the others have no known cause. The sample contains under 140,000 clones, around 88% of them found a single time. The ten largest clones represent more than 1.5% of the sample. Source material: PBMCs. The source is a man in his forties in good health and CMV-seronegative.

This sequence joins TRBV19 and TRBJ1-1; D is ambiguous. From germline, CDR1 is LNHDA and CDR2 SQIVND (reference sequence). The CDR3 consists of 13 residues. The V and J ends lost 5 bases and 2 bases respectively, with 9 bases between them. The CDR3 coding sequence is TGTGCCAGTAGTGGGCAGCTCAACACTGAAGCTTTCTTT. As protein: CASSGQLNTEAFF. The whole variable domain, filled in from reference TRBV19 and TRBJ1-1, reads DGGITQSPKYLFRKEGQNVTLSCEQNLNHDAMYWYRQDPGQGLRLIYYSQIVNDFQKGDIAEGYSVSREKKESFPLTVTSAQKNPTAFYLCASSGQLNTEAFFGQGTRLTVV.

DNA for the CDR3: TGTGCCAGCAGTTTAGGGAGGAACTTTGACAGGGGGGAGAGGAACACTGAAGCTTTCTTT. As protein: CASSLGRNFDRGERNTEAFF. The V gene is TRBV28, the J gene TRBJ1-1; 9 bases match TRBD1. Germline CDR1 reads MDHEN; CDR2 reads SYDVKM. The ends lost 2 bases at V and 1 base at J; junction bases unmatched: 17. This CDR3 has 20 residues.

V usage is TRBV6-5 and J usage is TRBJ1-4, with D possibly matching TRBD1 (6 bases). Between the trimmed V and J ends, which lost 3 bases and 5 bases, there was a span of 10 bases. The CDR3 extends over 14 amino acids. Germline lookup yields CDR1 MNHEY and CDR2 SVGAGI. This CDR3 is CASSYLRGNEKLFF. CDR3 DNA: TGTGCCAGCAGTTATCTAAGGGGGAATGAAAAACTGTTTTTT.

In its sample, this clone was seen a few times. The chain employs TRBV10-3 and TRBJ1-1; weak D call: TRBD1 (5 bases). V dropped 7 bases and J dropped 0 bases, with 9 bases sitting between them. The germline CDR1 and CDR2 sequences are ENHRY and SYGVKD. CDR3 size: 13 residues. The DNA for the CDR3 is TGTGCCATCAAGGACACCGTGAACACTGAAGCTTTCTTT. Amino acid sequence: CAIKDTVNTEAFF.

The chain joins TRBV5-1 to TRBJ2-7; 7 nucleotides line up with TRBD1. Germline-derived CDR1 and CDR2 are SGHRS and YFSETQ. V lost 4 bases and J lost 4; bases outside the gene matches: 11. This CDR3 spans 15 amino acids. The CDR3 region is CASSTRTGLSYEQYF. The CDR3 DNA reads TGCGCCAGCAGCACCCGGACAGGACTGTCTTACGAGCAGTACTTC.

This clone was seen only a few times. CDR3 sequence (DNA): TGTGCCAGCAGCCTTCGGCGGGCAGTCTTAGATTCTAGTGAAAAACTGTTTTTT. Translated: CASSLRRAVLDSSEKLFF. V and J are TRBV5-5 and TRBJ1-4; no clear D gene. Trimming cost V 4 bases and J 7 bases, with 26 bases left between them. The germline V gene encodes CDR1 SGHKS and CDR2 YYEKEE (reference sequence). CDR3 length: 18 residues.

The chain has TRBV10-3 and TRBJ2-1; 11 nucleotides line up with TRBD2. The CDR3 is made up of 15 amino acids. The ends lost 5 bases at V and 8 bases at J; junction bases unmatched: 8. Germline V gene sequence: CDR1 ENHRY, CDR2 SYGVKD. CDR3 bases: TGTGCCATCAGTTCCTTTAGCGGGGGGGAGGATGAGCAGTTCTTC. As protein: CAISSFSGGEDEQFF.

The genes are TRBV6-1 and TRBJ2-2; 13 nucleotides match TRBD2. Germline-derived CDR1 and CDR2 are MNHNS and SASEGT. V gave up 4 bases and J gave up 0 bases; unmatched junction bases: 2. The CDR3 covers 17 residues. The CDR3 loop reads CASSALAGGPNTGELFF. CDR3 in DNA: TGTGCCAGCAGTGCACTAGCGGGGGGGCCGAACACCGGGGAGCTGTTTTTT.

J is TRBJ2-5 and V is TRBV5-4; 7 bases agree with TRBD1. J lost 5 bases, V lost 1 base, and 8 bases had no gene match. Germline V gene lookup returns CDR1 SGHNT and CDR2 YYREEE (reference sequence). The CDR3 runs 15 residues. CDR3 protein: CASSLRQGVGETQYF. As DNA, the CDR3 is TGTGCCAGCAGCTTGAGACAGGGTGTAGGGGAGACCCAGTACTTC.

DNA for the CDR3: TGTGCCAGTGGATCACCTAGGTCCGCCGACGATAACTATGGCTACACCTTC. It yields the protein CASGSPRSADDNYGYTF. The rearrangement links TRBV28 to TRBJ1-2, with D hard to call. V was cut by 9 bases and J by 1 base, with 24 bases left in between. The CDR3 contains 17 residues. Per germline, CDR1 MDHEN and CDR2 SYDVKM.

The chain employs TRBV5-1 and TRBJ2-7; no reliable D call. Germline V gene lookup returns CDR1 SGHRS and CDR2 YFSETQ. The CDR3 runs to 12 residues. Trimming removed 1 base from V and 1 base from J, with 3 bases in between. The CDR3 DNA reads as TGCGCCAGCAGCTTGCGGTCCTACGAGCAGTACTTC. Translated, it gives CASSLRSYEQYF.

This clone was seen a handful of times. This chain connects TRBV6-1 to TRBJ2-1; 11 bases align to TRBD1. This CDR3 spans 15 amino acids. V gave up 5 bases and J gave up 4 bases; unmatched junction bases: 4. Looked up from germline, CDR1 is MNHNS and CDR2 is SASEGT. The CDR3 spells CASSLDRGPYNEQFF. DNA of the CDR3: TGTGCCAGCAGTCTGGACAGGGGGCCTTACAATGAGCAGTTCTTC.

The table lists this clone with a few counts. The CDR3 spells CASSQVAGTSQTQYF. The CDR3 nucleotides read TGTGCCAGCAGCCAAGTCGCCGGGACTAGCCAGACCCAGTACTTC. The chain employs TRBV4-2 and TRBJ2-5; TRBD2 matches 9 bases. Germline CDR1 is LGHNA and CDR2 is YNFKEQ. V trimming: 1 base; J trimming: 6 bases; junction bases outside the gene matches: 6. The CDR3 spans 15 residues.

V and J are TRBV29-1 and TRBJ2-1, with TRBD2 matching over 13 bases. This CDR3 is built from 14 residues. After removal of 6 bases from V and 8 bases from J, the junction contained 7 bases not matched to a gene. Germline CDR1 is SQVTM and CDR2 is ANQGSEA. Here the CDR3 DNA reads TGCAGCGTGCCCACTAGCGGGGGGGCAGATGAGCAGTTCTTC. It encodes CSVPTSGGADEQFF.

This chain links TRBV6-1 with TRBJ2-3, with 11 bases matching TRBD2. The CDR3 length is 18 residues. Germline trimming cut 0 bases from V and 2 bases from J; bases unmatched to any gene: 7. Germline V gene lookup returns CDR1 MNHNS and CDR2 SASEGT. The CDR3 spells CASSEAVSGGVNTDTQYF. The DNA for the CDR3 is TGTGCCAGCAGTGAAGCAGTTAGCGGGGGGGTGAACACAGATACGCAGTATTTT.

The V gene is TRBV19, the J gene TRBJ1-5, with D perhaps matching TRBD1 (5 bases). Trimming cost V 5 bases and J 6 bases, with 11 bases left between them. CDR3 length equals 13 residues. The germline gives CDR1 LNHDA, CDR2 SQIVND (reference sequence). CDR3 sequence reads: CASSPDRSQPQHF. In DNA, the CDR3 is TGTGCCAGTAGTCCCGACAGAAGTCAGCCCCAGCATTTT.

This rearrangement joins TRBV5-6 to TRBJ1-5; D gene unclear. Between the trimmed V and J ends, which lost 1 base and 7 bases, there was a span of 9 bases. The CDR3 length is 13 residues. The V gene's germline CDR1 is SGHDT and CDR2 YYEEEE. This CDR3 reads CASSLSGNQPQHF. CDR3 sequence (DNA): TGTGCCAGCAGCTTGTCCGGGAACCAGCCCCAGCATTTT.

This chain uses TRBV7-9 with TRBJ1-1; 10 positions match TRBD1. The CDR3 has 15 amino acids. Germline trimming cut 6 bases from V and 7 bases from J; bases unmatched to any gene: 11. Per germline, CDR1 SEHNR and CDR2 FQNEAQ (reference sequence). The CDR3 nucleotides are TGTGCCAGCAGAATCGGACAGGGGGAATCGGATGAAGCTTTCTTT. Its translation is CASRIGQGESDEAFF.

The chain recombines TRBV5-1 with TRBJ2-3; 8 bases are a match to TRBD1. V lost 3 bases to trimming and J lost 10 bases; unmatched junction nucleotides: 16. The CDR3 length is 16 residues. Germline values: CDR1 SGHRS, CDR2 YFSETQ. The CDR3 region has the DNA TGCGCCAGCAGCTCCGACGGACAGGGAGCTGACTTCCCGCAGTATTTT. Translation gives CASSSDGQGADFPQYF.

The chain links TRBV2 to TRBJ2-1; the match to TRBD2 covers 7 bases. V gave up 7 bases and J gave up 0 bases; unmatched junction bases: 3. The CDR3 consists of 14 residues. The germline gives CDR1 SNHLY, CDR2 FYNNEI. This CDR3 is CASTRDYSYNEQFF. The DNA of the CDR3 is TGTGCCAGCACCCGGGACTACTCCTACAATGAGCAGTTCTTC.

The rearrangement uses TRBV7-2 and TRBJ1-1; D is unresolved. Trimming removed 3 bases from V and 3 bases from J, with 14 bases in between. The V gene's germline CDR1 is SGHTA and CDR2 FQGNSA. The CDR3 loop spans 15 amino acids. CDR3 in DNA: TGTGCCAGCAGCTTCGAGACGCCACGGGACACTGAAGCTTTCTTT. Translated, it gives CASSFETPRDTEAFF.

This chain uses TRBV4-2 with TRBJ1-1, with D perhaps matching TRBD1 (5 bases). The CDR3 loop spans 15 amino acids. V lost 0 bases, J lost 5 bases, and 13 bases lay in between. From germline, CDR1 is LGHNA and CDR2 YNFKEQ. The CDR3 here is CASSQEPAGKTEAFF. The CDR3 bases are TGTGCCAGCAGCCAAGAACCGGCAGGGAAAACTGAAGCTTTCTTT.

This chain joins TRBV7-2 and TRBJ2-5; tentative D call: TRBD2 (7 bases). CDR1 and CDR2 (germline): SGHTA, FQGNSA. The V and J ends lost 6 bases and 4 bases respectively, with 24 bases between them. The CDR3 is 17 amino acids. The CDR3 nucleotides read TGTGCCAGCAGACCCCCGGGGGGCCGACTGATCCTAGAGACCCAGTACTTC. Encoded protein: CASRPPGGRLILETQYF.

The CDR3 reads CASSVSEGDTIYF. DNA for the CDR3: TGTGCCAGCAGTGTTTCCGAAGGAGACACCATATATTTT. The chain combines TRBV6-4 with TRBJ1-3; D is unclear. V gave up 4 bases and J gave up 8 bases, with 12 bases separating them. CDR1 MRHNA and CDR2 SNTAGT come from the germline V gene. This CDR3 has 13 residues.

The chain recombines TRBV2 with TRBJ1-1, with 8 positions matching TRBD1. V was pared by 7 bases and J by 4 bases, with 5 bases of the junction left unmatched. CDR1 is SNHLY and CDR2 is FYNNEI in the germline V gene. This CDR3 has 13 residues. The CDR3 protein is CASKETGVTEAFF. CDR3 DNA: TGTGCCAGCAAAGAGACAGGGGTCACTGAAGCTTTCTTT.